This T cell receptor beta chain was sequenced for a study of identical twins. Study results and limitations: A lower insertion count was a feature of abundant cord blood beta clonotypes, with no such feature in memory repertoires.

A universal primer site arose from template switching, and cDNA bore unique molecular identifiers. TCRdb re-derived calls from the 5' RACE reads in MiXCR, one entry per CDR3 protein. The repertoire consists of 450,000 to 650,000 distinct CDR3 sequences, with approximately 9.6% occurring once and the leading ten covering roughly 3%. Healthy Caucasians provided all donations. Details on this clonotype: Its antigen is as yet unknown.

The ends lost 3 bases at V and 2 bases at J; junction bases unmatched: 5. The CDR3 contains 16 residues. Germline values: CDR1 MNHEY, CDR2 SMNVEV (reference sequence). These data also featured in a second study, about yellow fever vaccine responses in identical twins.

Material for sequencing was PBMCs. The sequence was obtained from a woman aged 18-29 years in good health. The chain is built from TRBV27 and TRBJ2-1; 9 nucleotides align to TRBD2. The CDR3 bases are TGTGCCAGCAGTTTGGGGACTAGCAAGCCCTACAATGAGCAGTTCTTC. It translates to CASSLGTSKPYNEQFF.